The clone carrying this T cell receptor (beta chain) showed up just a few times. What it binds is not known. The data derive from a study of cytomegalovirus exposure and HLA in healthy donors. Study-wide background: Earlier, 150 million to 200 million T cells were analyzed, and 95 million to 140 million unique TCR beta sequences were found among them. Study-level results: It was reported that TCR beta sequences correctly inferred the HLA-A and HLA-B alleles for most subjects. Across HLA loci, a later analysis found differing TCR association rates, with DRB1 most and HLA-C fewest.

The germline V gene has CDR1 SGHDT and CDR2 YYEEEE. With 4 bases removed from V and 6 bases from J, the gap between germline ends came to 17 bases. There are 14 residues in the CDR3. PCR primers comprised 60 Vbeta and 13 Jbeta primers. Using immunoSEQ multiplex PCR, the repertoire was profiled, and TCRdb retains in-frame clones only, with some absent. The sample holds 100,000 to 150,000 clones, about three quarters seen once. This chain links TRBV5-6 with TRBJ2-7, with D perhaps TRBD2 (5 bases). Sequencing was carried out using PBMCs. The receptor comes from an older woman in good health and CMV-seropositive. The chain's CDR3 is CASSHSHGSGEQYF. CDR3 DNA: TGTGCCAGCAGCCACTCACATGGGAGCGGCGAGCAGTACTTC.